The sequence of this TCR beta chain was determined in a study of blood T cells in healthy people across ages. This CDR3 has 15 amino acids. The germline V gene has CDR1 MGHDK and CDR2 SYGVNS. This clonotype showed up just a few times. Its antigen is unidentified. Since a much larger clone is just one base distant, this may be a read error. The study's findings and limits: Estimates of diversity drawn from one million T cells were considered underestimates. Getting older went along with TCR beta diversity per million T cells dropping roughly linearly. A greater number of naive CD4+ cells and higher diversity distinguished long-lived donors from aged donors.

Alongside a J-beta primer mix, a sample-barcoded 5' primer served in a second PCR lasting about 7 to 11 cycles. A tag from a template-switch adaptor with 12 random nucleotides marked each cDNA molecule. Each CDR3 protein is one row after TCRdb ran MiXCR on the 5' RACE reads. The sample records under 1,000,000 distinct CDR3 sequences, 35% to 40% being singletons. The material sequenced was blood. This TCR derives from a man younger than 30 in good health. The chain has TRBV25-1 and TRBJ2-1, with D possibly being TRBD1 (6 bases). With the DNA end fitting TRBJ2-7 better, the J assignment may be wrong. The CDR3 DNA follows: TGTGCCAGCAGTTTAGGGGCAGGGGCCTACAATGAGCAGTACTTC. Protein product: CASSLGAGAYNEQYF.